This TCR beta chain is drawn from a study of cytomegalovirus exposure and HLA in healthy donors. Study at large: An earlier analysis found under 130 million unique TCR beta sequences from about 190 million T cells. Study-wide findings and caveats: Segments of the TCR beta V type were, in most cases, productive about 90% or about 30% of the time in an earlier analysis. Immune exposure data for these donors was limited to CMV serostatus. TRBV6-2, TRBV6-3 and some other V segments were excluded as indistinguishable.

Researchers ran the PCR with 60 Vbeta and 13 Jbeta primers. Only in-frame clones appear in the TCRdb table, and some are missing; sequencing was by immunoSEQ multiplex PCR. Of fewer than 200,000 clones listed, 73% were seen once; the top ten hold approximately 5.4%. This clone came up a few times. Its antigen is undetermined. Other DNA sequences in this specimen translate into the identical CDR3. The CDR3 length is 14 residues. The germline CDR1 and CDR2 sequences are MNHNY and SVGAGI (reference sequence). V was cut by 5 bases and J by 1 base, with 8 bases left in between. The origin of this receptor is a young woman in good health and CMV-seropositive. V gene TRBV6-6 combines with J gene TRBJ2-2; a weak D match, TRBD1 (5 bases). Specimen: PBMCs. CDR3 in DNA: TGTGCCAGCAGTCCCGACAGGAACACCGGGGAGCTGTTTTTT. This sequence encodes CASSPDRNTGELFF.